This T cell receptor beta chain was identified in a study of cytomegalovirus exposure and HLA in healthy donors. Study-wide points: In a later analysis, compared with equally common non-associated chains, HLA-associated beta chains were more expanded.

As regards this clone: The antigen is unknown.

This CDR3 is built from 13 residues. The ends were cut back, 5 bases at V and 3 bases at J, with 8 bases in the middle. Germline V gene sequence: CDR1 MNHNS, CDR2 SASEGT. The PCR used 60 Vbeta and 13 Jbeta primers. Libraries were prepared by immunoSEQ multiplex PCR; TCRdb keeps only in-frame clonotypes and omits some of them. The sample carries 210,000 or so clones, approximately 83% recorded once. Sequenced input: PBMCs. V gene TRBV6-1 combines with J gene TRBJ1-3, with TRBD1 as a possible D gene (5 bases). The receptor was isolated from a girl under 18 in good health and CMV-seronegative. The CDR3 reads CASSQGFGNTIYF. DNA of the CDR3: TGTGCCAGCAGTCAGGGTTTTGGAAACACCATATATTTT.